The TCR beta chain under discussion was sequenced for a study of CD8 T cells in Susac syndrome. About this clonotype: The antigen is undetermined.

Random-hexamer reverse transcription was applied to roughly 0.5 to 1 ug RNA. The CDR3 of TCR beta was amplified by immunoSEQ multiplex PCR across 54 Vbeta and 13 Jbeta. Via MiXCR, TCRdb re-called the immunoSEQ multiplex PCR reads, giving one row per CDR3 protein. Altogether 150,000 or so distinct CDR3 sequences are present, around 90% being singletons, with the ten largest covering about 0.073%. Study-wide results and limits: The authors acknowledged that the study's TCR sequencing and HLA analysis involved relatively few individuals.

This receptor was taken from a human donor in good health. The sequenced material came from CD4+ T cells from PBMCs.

The CDR3 region has the DNA TGTGCCAGCAGAGAGGCCGGGGTGATGGAGACCCAGTACTTC. Protein: CASREAGVMETQYF. This chain connects TRBV7-2 to TRBJ2-5, with D maybe TRBD2 (5 bases). Germline loops: CDR1 SGHTA, CDR2 FQGNSA. The CDR3 is made up of 14 amino acids. V shed 6 bases and J shed 5 bases, with 16 bases lying between them.